The text below deals with one TCR beta chain. Germline trimming cut 5 bases from V and 3 bases from J; bases unmatched to any gene: 7. CDR1 and CDR2 from the germline V gene are MNHEY and SMNVEV (reference sequence). This CDR3 has 15 residues. This sample is drawn from a study of blood T cell repertoires in COVID-19. Study context: Researchers got acute and convalescent COVID-19 samples from the United States, Italy and Spain. From T cells, B-cell-depleted T cells, or PBMCs came the material, which was cDNA or gDNA.

In the authors' methods: Amplified reference gene primers provided the basis for estimating nucleated cell counts. Clones were sequenced by immunoSEQ multiplex PCR, and TCRdb holds only the in-frame ones, with some missing. V, J and clone size are taken as reported in that table, and D and trimming were inferred from the DNA itself. The repertoire holds 70,000 to 100,000 clones, around 90% seen once, with less than 3.5% in the top ten. During active infection, Seattle patients enrolled and were then monitored through disease. The sequence derives from a man aged 45-65 years with COVID-19, enrolled during active disease. The chain recombines TRBV27 with TRBJ1-5; 7 bases are a match to TRBD1. Sequencing used peripheral blood. The CDR3: CASSLGTVPNQPQHF. The CDR3 coding sequence is TGTGCCAGCAGTCTAGGGACAGTCCCCAATCAGCCCCAGCATTTT.